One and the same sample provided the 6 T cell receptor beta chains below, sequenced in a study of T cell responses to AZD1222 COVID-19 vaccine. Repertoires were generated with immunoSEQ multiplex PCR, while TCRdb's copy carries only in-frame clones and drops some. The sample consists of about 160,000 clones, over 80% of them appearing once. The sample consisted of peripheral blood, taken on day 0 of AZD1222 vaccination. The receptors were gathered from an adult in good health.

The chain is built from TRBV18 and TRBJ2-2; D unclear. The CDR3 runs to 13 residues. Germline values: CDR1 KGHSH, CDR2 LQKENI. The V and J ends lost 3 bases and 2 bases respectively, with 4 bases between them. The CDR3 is CASSPLNTGELFF. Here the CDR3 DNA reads TGTGCCAGCTCACCCCTAAACACCGGGGAGCTGTTTTTT.

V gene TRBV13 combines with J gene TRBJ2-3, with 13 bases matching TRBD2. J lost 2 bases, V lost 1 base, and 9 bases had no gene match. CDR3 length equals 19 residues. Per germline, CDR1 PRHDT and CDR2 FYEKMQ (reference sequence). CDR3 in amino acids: CASSLVVSGLAGYTDTQYF. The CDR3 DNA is TGTGCCAGCAGCTTAGTTGTTTCGGGACTAGCGGGGTACACAGATACGCAGTATTTT.

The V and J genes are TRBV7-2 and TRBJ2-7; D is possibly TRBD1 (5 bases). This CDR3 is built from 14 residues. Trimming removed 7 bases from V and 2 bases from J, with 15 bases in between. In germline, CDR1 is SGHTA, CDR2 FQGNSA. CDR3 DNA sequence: TGTGCCAGCAACCGTGGGCAGGGCACCTACGAGCAGTACTTC. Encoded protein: CASNRGQGTYEQYF.

CDR3 nucleotides: TGTGCCAGCAGTTTGATACAGGGCCCCTATAATTCACCCCTCCACTTT. Its protein is CASSLIQGPYNSPLHF. The chain employs TRBV27 and TRBJ1-6, with D possibly TRBD1 on 6 matching bases. Looked up from germline, CDR1 is MNHEY and CDR2 is SMNVEV (reference sequence). This CDR3 comprises 16 residues. The V end was cut by 3 bases, the J end by 2 bases, with 11 bases between.

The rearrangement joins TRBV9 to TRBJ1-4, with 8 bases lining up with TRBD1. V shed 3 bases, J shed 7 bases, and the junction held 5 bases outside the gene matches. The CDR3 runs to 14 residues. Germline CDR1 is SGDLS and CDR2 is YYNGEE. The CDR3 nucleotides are TGTGCCAGCAGCGGACCCGACAGGGGTGAAAAACTGTTTTTT. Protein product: CASSGPDRGEKLFF.

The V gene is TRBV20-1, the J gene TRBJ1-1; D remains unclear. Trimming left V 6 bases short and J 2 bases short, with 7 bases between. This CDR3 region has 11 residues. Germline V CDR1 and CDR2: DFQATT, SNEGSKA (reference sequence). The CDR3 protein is CSAMGNTEAFF. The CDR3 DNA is TGCAGTGCCATGGGAAACACTGAAGCTTTCTTT.